This is a list of T cell receptor beta chains from one sample in a study of blood T cell repertoires in COVID-19. Clones were read by immunoSEQ multiplex PCR, and TCRdb kept only the in-frame ones, dropping some. Of under 300,000 clones in the sample, 88% were seen once. Sequenced sample: PBMCs or T cells enriched from blood (not recorded which). The receptors stem from a woman aged 55-70 years in a cohort exposed to, infected with or recovered from COVID-19 (not recorded which). Each CDR3 is given with its conserved first and last residue. A D gene is named only where the DNA matches it firmly. For some rows the clone size is stated as once, few or many, or as a class when expanded; others skip it.

CDR3 DNA	CDR3 protein	D gene	V gene	J gene	clone size
TGTGCCAGCAGCTTAAGCCTAGCGAGCTACGAGCAGTACTTC	CASSLSLASYEQYF	.	TRBV7-3	TRBJ2-7	few
TGTGCCAGCATGAGGGGGAGCTCCTACAATGAGCAGTTCTTC	CASMRGSSYNEQFF	.	TRBV5-4	TRBJ2-1	few
TGTGCCAGCAATTGGGGGGAACTAGCATCCGATACGCAGTATTTT	CASNWGELASDTQYF	.	TRBV27	TRBJ2-3	.
TGTGCCAGCTCACTACAGGGGGCGCGGCAGCCCCAGCATTTT	CASSLQGARQPQHF	TRBD1	TRBV18	TRBJ1-5	.
TGTGCCAGTACGGACAGGGGGCGTAAAAACTACGAGCAGTACTTC	CASTDRGRKNYEQYF	TRBD1	TRBV19	TRBJ2-7	.
TGTGCCAGCAGCTCTCCAGGGGAGGGTGGCTACACCTTC	CASSSPGEGGYTF	.	TRBV5-4	TRBJ1-2	once
TGTGCCAGCAGCTTTGGCGGGGAGACCTACAATGAGCAGTTCTTC	CASSFGGETYNEQFF	.	TRBV7-3	TRBJ2-1	once
TGTGCCAGCAGCCAAGCCGACAGGTCTGGGGCCAACGTCCTGACTTTC	CASSQADRSGANVLTF	.	TRBV4-2	TRBJ2-6	.
TGCGCCAGCAGCTGGAATGGACAGGAGAACACTGAAGCTTTCTTT	CASSWNGQENTEAFF	TRBD1	TRBV5-1	TRBJ1-1	few
TGTGCCAGCAGTCGCGAAGGGGGGGGCGGTCAGCCCCAGCATTTT	CASSREGGGGQPQHF	.	TRBV6-5	TRBJ1-5	.
TGTGCCAGCAGCAACCGGGACAGGGGAGGGGATGAGCAGTTCTTC	CASSNRDRGGDEQFF	TRBD1	TRBV11-3	TRBJ2-1	.
TGTGCCAGTAGTATAGACGGACAGTCCGAGCAGTACTTC	CASSIDGQSEQYF	.	TRBV19	TRBJ2-7	.
TGTGCCAGCAGCCAGACTAGCGGGACAGAGACCCAGTACTTC	CASSQTSGTETQYF	TRBD2	TRBV11-3	TRBJ2-5	.
TGTGCCAGCAGCTTGGCCCGACAGGGAAAAGCTTTCTTT	CASSLARQGKAFF	TRBD1	TRBV5-4	TRBJ1-1	.
TGTGCCAGCAGCTTAGAGGGGACAGGCCTAAGAAAACTGTTTTTT	CASSLEGTGLRKLFF	TRBD1	TRBV7-2	TRBJ1-4	.
TGTGCCAGTAGTAGAGGAACAGGGCCCTCCTACGAGCAGTACTTC	CASSRGTGPSYEQYF	.	TRBV19	TRBJ2-7	.
TGTGCCATAACTAGCGGGAGGGCCTACAATGAGCAGTTCTTC	CAITSGRAYNEQFF	TRBD2	TRBV11-2	TRBJ2-1	once
TGTGCCAGCAGCTTGCAGGGCCCCTCTAGCACAGATACGCAGTATTTT	CASSLQGPSSTDTQYF	.	TRBV7-2	TRBJ2-3	few
TGTGCCAGCAGGCTTAGCAGGGTCACTGAAGCTTTCTTT	CASRLSRVTEAFF	.	TRBV7-6	TRBJ1-1	.
TGTGCCAGCAGCCCGGTTTCGGGGACCTACGAGCAGTACTTC	CASSPVSGTYEQYF	.	TRBV27	TRBJ2-7	.
TGTGCCAGCTCACCCCTGAGAGCGGACCAAGAGACCCAGTACTTC	CASSPLRADQETQYF	.	TRBV18	TRBJ2-5	.
TGTGCCAGCAGCAAAAGAAAGACGGATCGACTAGCGGGAGGGTCCTACAATGAGCAGTTCTTC	CASSKRKTDRLAGGSYNEQFF	.	TRBV21-1	TRBJ2-1	.
TGTGCCAGCAGTACTAGCGGGAGCTCCTACAATGAGCAGTTCTTC	CASSTSGSSYNEQFF	TRBD2	TRBV2	TRBJ2-1	.
TGTGCCAGCAGTGAACGGGTTGGTTCACCCCTCCACTTT	CASSERVGSPLHF	.	TRBV2	TRBJ1-6	.
TGTGCCAGCAGCTCCTGGGACAGGGGGGGTTCAGATACGCAGTATTTT	CASSSWDRGGSDTQYF	TRBD1	TRBV28	TRBJ2-3	.
TGCGCCAGCACCCGAGGAGGGGGACTAGCGGACTTCTCCTACGAGCAGTACTTC	CASTRGGGLADFSYEQYF	TRBD2	TRBV10-1	TRBJ2-7	.
TGTGCCAGCAGCGCCAAACCAAGGACAGGGGGGACCGGGGAGCTGTTTTTT	CASSAKPRTGGTGELFF	TRBD1	TRBV9	TRBJ2-2	.
TGTGCCACCTCTAACCCTCGGGGAAACCGTGAAAAACTGTTTTTT	CATSNPRGNREKLFF	.	TRBV25-1	TRBJ1-4	.
TGTGCCAGCAACCGCGGGTGGGGACTAGCGGGTGCAGGGCACAATGAGCAGTTCTTC	CASNRGWGLAGAGHNEQFF	TRBD2	TRBV27	TRBJ2-1	.
TGTGCCAGCAGCCAAGTGGCGACACTCACTGAAGCTTTCTTT	CASSQVATLTEAFF	.	TRBV4-2	TRBJ1-1	few
TGTGCCAGCAGTTTCTCCGGGACAGGCAAAAACATTCAGTACTTC	CASSFSGTGKNIQYF	TRBD1	TRBV28	TRBJ2-4	once
TGCGCCAGCAGTCCCCACCAAGGCGGGAGGAGTGGTGGGAACATTCAGTACTTC	CASSPHQGGRSGGNIQYF	TRBD2	TRBV4-3	TRBJ2-4	.
TGTGCCAGCTTGGGCAGACGGACAGTGTCACCCCTCCACTTT	CASLGRRTVSPLHF	.	TRBV28	TRBJ1-6	.
TGCGCCAGCAGCTTGAGGACAGGGAGTGGCTACACCTTC	CASSLRTGSGYTF	TRBD1	TRBV5-1	TRBJ1-2	.
TGTGCCAGCAGTCCCCACAGCGGGAGGATGACAGATACGCAGTATTTT	CASSPHSGRMTDTQYF	TRBD2	TRBV6-2/TRBV6-3	TRBJ2-3	.
TGTGCCAGTAACCAGGGGAATGAGCAGTTCTTC	CASNQGNEQFF	.	TRBV12-3/TRBV12-4	TRBJ2-1	once
TGTGCCAGCAGTTTTAGTCAGCCCCAGCATTTT	CASSFSQPQHF	.	TRBV28	TRBJ1-5	.
TGTGCCAGCAGCTCCGGGAGGGCCTACAATGAGCAGTTCTTC	CASSSGRAYNEQFF	TRBD2	TRBV7-6	TRBJ2-1	.
TGTGCCAGCAGTTTAGGGGTTGGGACTACGAGAAACGAGCAGTACTTC	CASSLGVGTTRNEQYF	TRBD2	TRBV27	TRBJ2-7	.
TGTGCCAGCAGCCCCATTCCGGGAGGCACAGATACGCAGTATTTT	CASSPIPGGTDTQYF	.	TRBV6-5	TRBJ2-3	.
TGTGCCAGCAGCCAAGCAACCACTAGCGGAGACAATGAGCAGTTCTTC	CASSQATTSGDNEQFF	TRBD2	TRBV4-2	TRBJ2-1	.
TGTGCCAGCAGGGACAGGGGGCGAGGTAATCAGCCCCAGCATTTT	CASRDRGRGNQPQHF	TRBD1	TRBV6-5	TRBJ1-5	few
TGTGCCAGCTCACAACTACGGACAGGGTACGATGAGCAGTTCTTC	CASSQLRTGYDEQFF	TRBD1	TRBV18	TRBJ2-1	.
TGTGCCAGTAGTATGGGCGACAGGTCCCCCGGGGAGCTGTTTTTT	CASSMGDRSPGELFF	.	TRBV19	TRBJ2-2	once
TGTGCCAGCAGTTACTCGCCCCCAGGGGCCAGCAATCAGCCCCAGCATTTT	CASSYSPPGASNQPQHF	.	TRBV6-2/TRBV6-3	TRBJ1-5	.
TGCGCCAGCAGCCAAGGGGCCCCCTCCTCCTACGAGCAGTACTTC	CASSQGAPSSYEQYF	.	TRBV4-1	TRBJ2-7	.
TGTGCCAGCAGCACCTACAGGGGCGGGAACGTCCTGACTTTC	CASSTYRGGNVLTF	TRBD1	TRBV7-2	TRBJ2-6	.
TGTGCCAGCATACCTATCTCCTACGAGCAGTACTTC	CASIPISYEQYF	.	TRBV2	TRBJ2-7	.